The 14 T cell receptor beta chains below come from one sample, sequenced in a study of Graves' ophthalmopathy and Graves' hyperthyroidism. Investigators amplified TCR beta CDR3 regions from RNA transcripts. First-round RT-PCR employed HTBI primers, with a second-round multiplex PCR after it. From the multiplex PCR reads, TCRdb called clonotypes with MiXCR, one entry per CDR3 protein. The sample comprises approximately 540,000 distinct CDR3 sequences, approximately 35% of which are singletons, and about 4% rests with the top ten. Sequenced material: peripheral blood or thyroid tissue (not recorded which). These receptors were obtained from an adult man with Graves' hyperthyroidism.

As regards this clonotype: Since a much larger clone is just one base distant, this may be a read error. The rearrangement links TRBV20-1 to TRBJ1-6; D unresolved. This CDR3 has 13 amino acids. Per germline, CDR1 DFQATT and CDR2 SNEGSKA (reference sequence). Between the trimmed V and J ends, which lost 5 bases and 6 bases, there was a span of 11 bases. CDR3 in DNA: TGCAGTGCTGGGAGGCAGCCTAATTCACCCCTCCACTTT. Translated, it gives CSAGRQPNSPLHF.

This clonotype was seen ten or more times. The genes are TRBV19 and TRBJ1-5, with a possible D match to TRBD1 (5 bases). CDR1 is LNHDA, CDR2 SQIVND, per germline (reference sequence). The CDR3 runs to 16 residues. Trimming removed 1 base from V and 5 bases from J, with 15 bases in between. The CDR3 DNA reads as TGTGCCAGTAGTATAGCCTCCAGGGCCCTCTATCAGCCCCAGCATTTT. Translating it yields CASSIASRALYQPQHF.

In regard to this clonotype: The germline gene is not matched at one end of the junction; a read error may be the cause. The CDR3 nucleotides read TGTACCAGCAGCTTAGCGCTGGGATGGGGAGGCGGTGGAGAGACCCAGTACTTC. Its translation is CTSSLALGWGGGGETQYF. V is TRBV7-8 and J is TRBJ2-5; TRBD2 might be the D (6 bases). Germline loops: CDR1 SGHVS, CDR2 FQNEAQ. The CDR3 consists of 18 residues.

This clonotype was detected many times. This chain links TRBV19 with TRBJ2-5; tentative D call: TRBD1 (6 bases). CDR1 and CDR2 (germline): LNHDA, SQIVND (reference sequence). The CDR3 sequence is 15 residues long. V shed 4 bases and J shed 1 base, with 13 bases lying between them. The CDR3 spells CASSTGTLLQETQYF. As DNA, the CDR3 is TGTGCCAGTAGTACGGGGACACTCCTCCAAGAGACCCAGTACTTC.

V is TRBV18 and J is TRBJ1-6; D is undetermined. CDR3 size: 14 residues. The germline V and J ends were trimmed by 2 bases and 5 bases, with 7 bases remaining between them. Germline V gene sequence: CDR1 KGHSH, CDR2 LQKENI. The CDR3 loop reads CASSPWQDNSPLHF. In DNA form, the CDR3 reads TGTGCCAGCTCACCATGGCAGGATAATTCACCCCTCCACTTT.

As DNA, the CDR3 is TGTGCCAGCAAGGGTCCAACAGATCAAGAGCAGTACTTC. Residues: CASKGPTDQEQYF. This chain connects TRBV2 to TRBJ2-7; D gene uncertain. Germline V gene sequence: CDR1 SNHLY, CDR2 FYNNEI. The CDR3 has 13 residues. Trimming removed 7 bases at V and 7 bases at J, with 17 bases between.

This clonotype appeared once. It is likely a read error, because the conserved phenylalanine at the end of the CDR3 is missing. For the CDR3, the DNA is TGCGCCAGTAGCTTGGAGGGGGGAACCAACTATGGCTACACCTCC. It codes for CASSLEGGTNYGYTS. This chain connects TRBV5-1 to TRBJ1-2; a weak D match, TRBD1 (6 bases). The germline gives CDR1 SGHRS, CDR2 YFSETQ. The CDR3 spans 15 residues.

Concerning this clonotype itself: A clone one base away is much larger, so this may be a read error. The V call is TRBV6-5, the J call TRBJ2-7, with TRBD1 as a possible D gene (6 bases). Germline V gives CDR1 MNHEY, CDR2 SVGAGI. V shed 6 bases and J shed 7 bases, with 19 bases lying between them. This CDR3 comprises 14 residues. CDR3 sequence: CASRQQGSLSEQYF. CDR3 coding DNA: TGTGCCAGCAGGCAACAGGGATCCCTCAGTGAGCAGTACTTC.

V usage is TRBV4-1 and J usage is TRBJ2-5; TRBD1 is a possible D gene (5 bases). V was cut by 3 bases and J by 1 base, with 12 bases left in between. Germline CDR1 and CDR2: MGHRA and YSYEKL. CDR3 size: 15 residues. CDR3: CASSQGTGPQETQYF. The DNA for the CDR3 is TGCGCCAGCAGCCAGGGTACAGGACCCCAAGAGACCCAGTACTTC.

This clonotype was counted at least ten times. The rearrangement joins TRBV5-1 to TRBJ1-5; a possible D gene is TRBD1 (5 bases). V was clipped by 3 bases and J by 0 bases, with 10 bases between them. The CDR3 runs 15 residues. CDR1 and CDR2 from the germline V gene are SGHRS and YFSETQ. The CDR3 DNA is TGCGCCAGCAGCTGGGGGGGGGATAGCAATCAGCCCCAGCATTTT. This encodes CASSWGGDSNQPQHF.

This clonotype was counted many times. The chain is built from TRBV6-2 or TRBV6-3 and TRBJ1-1, with 8 bases identical to TRBD1. The J segment lost 5 bases and the V segment lost 6 bases, leaving 8 bases of the junction unmatched. This CDR3 has 14 amino acids. CDR1 is MNHEY and CDR2 is SVGEGT in the germline V gene. The CDR3 DNA sequence: TGTGCCAGCAGAACCCCAGGGGGCGCGACTGAAGCTTTCTTT. Translated: CASRTPGGATEAFF.

The chain combines TRBV10-3 with TRBJ2-7; D is possibly TRBD1 (6 bases). V gave up 3 bases and J gave up 4 bases, with 10 bases separating them. The CDR3 is 13 residues long. In germline, CDR1 is ENHRY, CDR2 SYGVKD. CDR3 loop: CAISDRGSYEQYF. CDR3 sequence (DNA): TGTGCCATCAGTGACAGGGGTTCGTACGAGCAGTACTTC.

Details on this clonotype: It is likely a read error, because the conserved phenylalanine at the end of the CDR3 is missing. The chain links TRBV7-9 to TRBJ1-2; possible D gene TRBD1, 5 bases. Per the germline V gene, CDR1 is SEHNR and CDR2 is FQNEAQ (reference sequence). The CDR3 totals 11 residues. Trimming took off 5 bases at V and 6 bases at J, with 7 bases between the two ends. CDR3 sequence reads: CASSGGDGYTL. In nucleotides, the CDR3 is TGTGCCAGCAGCGGGGGGGATGGCTACACCCTC.

This clonotype was counted a few times. The chain carries TRBV9 and TRBJ1-2; D gene ambiguous. V lost 2 bases, J lost 8 bases, and 10 bases lay in between. This CDR3 has 12 amino acids. Germline assignment: CDR1 SGDLS and CDR2 YYNGEE. CDR3 sequence: CASSVGAGGYTF. CDR3 nucleotides: TGTGCCAGCAGCGTTGGAGCGGGGGGCTACACCTTC.